This T cell receptor (beta chain) was sequenced during a study of blood T cell repertoires in COVID-19. The CDR3 spans 12 residues. Germline V gene sequence: CDR1 MDHEN, CDR2 SYDVKM. V dropped 8 bases and J dropped 5; count of bases not matched to a gene: 4. The method was immunoSEQ multiplex PCR; TCRdb's version includes in-frame clones alone and lacks a portion of them. The table records approximately 240,000 clones, more than 75% of them present only once. This receptor was obtained from a man in his forties or fifties who had recovered from COVID-19. Material: peripheral blood. V gene TRBV28 combines with J gene TRBJ2-7, with TRBD1 matching over 9 bases. The CDR3 DNA is TGTGCCAGCGCCACAGGGGGCGACGAGCAGTACTTC. Encoded protein: CASATGGDEQYF.